The source of this TCR beta chain is a study of OX40 agonist ivuxolimab in advanced cancers. Background on the study: Three partial responders included one hepatocellular carcinoma patient and two cutaneous melanoma patients. Findings and caveats of the study: Antigens targeted by the expanded peripheral T cells were not determined.

Patients who had autoimmune disease history or got systemic immunosuppression were left out. With baseline, cycle 4 day 1, and cycle 7 day 1 as timepoints, blood was sampled. For this clone: The antigen is undetermined.

V was cut by 1 base and J by 9 bases, with 8 bases left in between. CDR3 length: 12 residues. Germline CDR1 and CDR2: SGHRS and YFSETQ. The table came from immunoSEQ multiplex PCR; TCRdb's copy has only in-frame clones and leaves some out. The profile shows over 65,000 clones, approximately 95% of them singletons. The chain combines TRBV5-1 with TRBJ2-1, with D maybe TRBD1 (5 bases). The sequencing here drew on CD4+ or CD8+ T cells sorted from blood, taken in a trial of the OX40 agonist ivuxolimab. This clonotype originated in an adult with an advanced solid tumor such as melanoma, head and neck, liver or kidney cancer. CDR3 in DNA: TGCGCCAGCAGCTTGTGGCAGGGTGAGCAGTTCTTC. Translating gives CASSLWQGEQFF.